The source of this T cell receptor (beta chain) is a study of response to subunit inactivated influenza vaccine. Findings of the study overall: The authors put forward the suggestion that each seasonal influenza vaccination may bring in only a limited number of new T cells.

This clonotype was observed many times. Its antigen is unidentified. TCRdb re-called the RT-PCR reads with MiXCR, one entry per CDR3 protein. The profile shows 500,000 to 550,000 distinct CDR3 sequences, about 7.2% of them singletons. CDR3 length: 17 residues. After removal of 5 bases from V and 8 bases from J, the junction contained 18 bases not matched to a gene. Germline CDR1 reads SGHVS; CDR2 reads FQNEAQ. This chain uses TRBV7-8 with TRBJ2-7; 10 nucleotides agree with TRBD2. The sequencing here drew on PBMCs from blood, taken about 23 months after vaccination. The TCR comes from a man aged 50-75 years who received an inactivated influenza vaccine. The CDR3 nucleotides read TGTGCCAGCAGCCCACGACGAGGACTAGCGGCCTACGTGAAGCAGTACTTC. Translated, it gives CASSPRRGLAAYVKQYF.